The count of the clone carrying this TCR beta chain is one. Its antigen is unknown. V was clipped by 4 bases and J by 8 bases, with 11 bases between them. Germline V CDR1 and CDR2: MNHNY, SVGAGI (reference sequence). There are 12 residues in the CDR3. The data are from a study of CD8+ T cells in alopecia areata. Overall study context: People stayed on tofacitinib for 6 to 18 months, then stopped the drug for 6 months.

It was cDNA, reverse transcribed from extracted RNA, that served as the sequencing template. Libraries were prepared by immunoSEQ multiplex PCR; TCRdb keeps only in-frame clonotypes and omits some of them. The profile shows 100,000 to 150,000 clones, roughly 54% of them singletons. Sorting of PBMCs yielded the CD4+ and CD8+ T cells. Broader study findings: Against the mouse data, patients shared TCRs less clearly, possibly for HLA reasons.

This sample comprised CD4+ T cells sorted from blood, obtained at week 0. The chain recombines TRBV6-6 with TRBJ1-2; D gene uncertain. The clonotype comes from a human donor with alopecia areata. The CDR3 DNA follows: TGTGCCAGCAGTTTGGACGGCGGGGGCTACACCTTC. Translating gives CASSLDGGGYTF.